The 29 T cell receptor beta chains below were found in one sample sequenced in a study of control samples from healthy donors and cancer patients. Clones were read by immunoSEQ multiplex PCR, and TCRdb kept only the in-frame ones, dropping some. This sample carries tens of thousands of clones, around 94% of them seen once, and the ten largest clones take 3.5% to 4%. The sequenced sample was blood. The source is a man aged 25 to 40 in good health.

The chain recombines TRBV6-5 with TRBJ1-1, with 8 nucleotides matching TRBD1. Looked up from germline, CDR1 is MNHEY and CDR2 is SVGAGI. The CDR3 is 16 residues long. Trimming at V came to 3 bases and at J to 3 bases, leaving 9 bases not matched to a gene. The CDR3 bases are TGTGCCAGCAGTTATTACGACAGGGGAGGGGACACTGAAGCTTTCTTT. This gives the protein CASSYYDRGGDTEAFF.

A few counts support this clone. The chain links TRBV27 to TRBJ2-3; TRBD2 matches at 11 bases. Germline CDR1 MNHEY, CDR2 SMNVEV (reference sequence). The length of the CDR3 is 16 residues. V dropped 2 bases and J dropped 5; count of bases not matched to a gene: 6. In nucleotides, the CDR3 is TGTGCCAGCAGTTTAAGGCTAGCGGGAGGTGGAGATACGCAGTATTTT. Amino acids: CASSLRLAGGGDTQYF.

The rearrangement joins TRBV7-9 to TRBJ1-2, with 9 bases lining up with TRBD1. V gave up 5 bases and J gave up 6 bases; unmatched junction bases: 10. CDR1 is SEHNR and CDR2 is FQNEAQ in the germline V gene (reference sequence). The CDR3 loop spans 15 amino acids. The CDR3: CASSPAGTGSNGYTF. As DNA, the CDR3 is TGTGCCAGCAGCCCAGCCGGGACAGGGTCTAATGGCTACACCTTC.

The genes are TRBV9 and TRBJ2-7; 7 bases fit TRBD1. Germline lookup yields CDR1 SGDLS and CDR2 YYNGEE. V dropped 0 bases and J dropped 3; count of bases not matched to a gene: 3. CDR3 size: 14 residues. CDR3 loop: CASSVGQGHYEQYF. CDR3 bases: TGTGCCAGCAGCGTAGGACAGGGACACTACGAGCAGTACTTC.

The chain couples TRBV7-9 to TRBJ2-1; TRBD1 matches 8 bases. CDR1 and CDR2 from the germline V gene are SEHNR and FQNEAQ (reference sequence). The V and J ends lost 5 bases and 10 bases, in that order; junction bases with no gene match: 7. This CDR3 comprises 13 residues. CDR3 DNA: TGTGCCAGCAGCCCCGGACAGGGATTAGAGCAGTTCTTC. This codes for CASSPGQGLEQFF.

V gene TRBV5-4 combines with J gene TRBJ1-4; possible D gene TRBD1, 5 bases. The CDR3 is 15 amino acids. The ends were cut back, 0 bases at V and 4 bases at J, with 10 bases in the middle. Per the germline V gene, CDR1 is SGHNT and CDR2 is YYREEE (reference sequence). CDR3 protein: CASSLEQGINEKLFF. CDR3 coding DNA: TGTGCCAGCAGCTTGGAGCAGGGAATTAATGAAAAACTGTTTTTT.

As to this clone: One junction end does not reproduce the germline sequence, and a read error may be involved. This rearrangement joins TRBV24-1 to TRBJ1-2, with TRBD1 as a possible D gene (6 bases). The CDR3 runs to 11 residues. CDR1 and CDR2 from the germline V gene are KGHDR and SFDVKD. DNA for the CDR3: TGTGCCACCAACTGTCGGGGGCTGAAGCTCTTC. It is translated as CATNCRGLKLF.

This chain links TRBV19 with TRBJ2-5; 15 bases align to TRBD2. The CDR3 covers 18 residues. Germline V CDR1 and CDR2: LNHDA, SQIVND (reference sequence). With 5 bases clipped from V and 0 bases from J, the junction kept 7 bases outside the gene matches. CDR3 DNA sequence: TGTGCCAGTAGTTCCGGGACTAGCGGGAGGCCGTACCAAGAGACCCAGTACTTC. Protein product: CASSSGTSGRPYQETQYF.

The chain is built from TRBV29-1 and TRBJ2-7, with TRBD1 matching over 7 bases. The CDR3 sequence is 14 residues long. Germline CDR1 reads SQVTM; CDR2 reads ANQGSEA. Trimming at V came to 7 bases and at J to 1 base, leaving 10 bases not matched to a gene. In DNA form, the CDR3 reads TGCAGCGAGAATCGGACAGGAGGTTCCTACGAGCAGTACTTC. Its translation: CSENRTGGSYEQYF.

CDR3 coding DNA: TGTGCCAGCAGTGAAAGGGGGTTAAGGTGGGGTAACACTGAAGCTTTCTTT. Its translation: CASSERGLRWGNTEAFF. The genes are TRBV2 and TRBJ1-1; perhaps TRBD1 as D (6 bases). Trimming stripped 2 bases from V and 2 bases from J, with 18 bases between. This CDR3 comprises 17 residues. Per germline, CDR1 SNHLY and CDR2 FYNNEI.

This chain joins TRBV3-1 (or the pseudogene TRBV3-2) and TRBJ1-6; D possibly corresponds to TRBD1 (6 bases). Trimming pared 4 bases from V and 10 bases from J, leaving 23 bases between. CDR1 is LGHDT and CDR2 is YNNKEL in the germline V gene (reference sequence). This CDR3 is 17 amino acids long. DNA for the CDR3: TGTGCCAGCAGCCTCCTCAGGGCGACAGGTGGAGGGTCACCCCTCCACTTT. This translates into CASSLLRATGGGSPLHF.

CDR3 nucleotide sequence: TGTGCCATCAGTCGCGACAGCCCATATGAAGCTTTCTTT. This encodes CAISRDSPYEAFF. J is TRBJ1-1 and V is TRBV10-3; perhaps TRBD1 as D (5 bases). Trimming removed 5 bases at V and 7 bases at J, with 14 bases between. Germline V gene lookup returns CDR1 ENHRY and CDR2 SYGVKD. This CDR3 region has 13 residues.

The chain has TRBV9 and TRBJ2-2; 8 nucleotides line up with TRBD2. The germline gives CDR1 SGDLS, CDR2 YYNGEE. Losses at the gene ends were 3 bases for V and 3 bases for J; bases not matched to a gene: 19. CDR3 size: 20 residues. The CDR3 DNA reads as TGTGCCAGCAGCGCCACCAGGGGATTAGCGGGAACCTCTCACACCGGGGAGCTGTTTTTT. It yields the protein CASSATRGLAGTSHTGELFF.

The chain has TRBV18 and TRBJ2-5; D is unclear. V was shortened by 0 bases and J by 2 bases, with 7 bases between the two germline ends. The CDR3 extends over 14 amino acids. Germline assignment: CDR1 KGHSH and CDR2 LQKENI. The CDR3 coding sequence is TGTGCCAGCTCACCACCTGGGCTTCAAGAGACCCAGTACTTC. This encodes CASSPPGLQETQYF.

This chain joins TRBV7-2 and TRBJ2-5; 9 nucleotides line up with TRBD2. The V gene end was trimmed by 6 bases and the J gene end by 5 bases; junction bases not matched to a gene: 13. This CDR3 is 16 amino acids long. Germline lookup yields CDR1 SGHTA and CDR2 FQGNSA. Here the CDR3 reads CASRRQLSGGGETQYF. In DNA form, the CDR3 reads TGTGCCAGCAGACGCCAGCTTAGCGGGGGCGGGGAGACCCAGTACTTC.

This clone came up once. The gene calls are TRBV4-3 and TRBJ1-5; D gene uncertain. V was trimmed by 0 bases and J by 1 base, leaving 10 bases between them. The CDR3 contains 16 residues. Per the germline V gene, CDR1 is LGHNA and CDR2 is YSLEER. The CDR3 region has the DNA TGCGCCAGCAGCCAAGATCGGGGAGGGAGCAATCAGCCCCAGCATTTT. It encodes CASSQDRGGSNQPQHF.

CDR3 region: CATSDPEGGDEKLFF. DNA for the CDR3: TGTGCCACCAGTGACCCCGAGGGCGGAGATGAAAAACTGTTTTTT. This chain joins TRBV24-1 and TRBJ1-4; D not certain. From germline, CDR1 is KGHDR and CDR2 SFDVKD. The length of the CDR3 is 15 residues. V lost 4 bases to trimming and J lost 6 bases, with 14 bases between them.

This chain links TRBV7-9 with TRBJ1-5, with D unclear. The V and J ends lost 1 base and 9 bases respectively, with 16 bases between them. Looked up from germline, CDR1 is SEHNR and CDR2 is FQNEAQ (reference sequence). CDR3 length: 15 amino acids. The CDR3 sequence: CASSLGDRVLTPQHF. The CDR3 bases are TGTGCCAGCAGCTTAGGTGACCGGGTTTTGACGCCCCAGCATTTT.

The rearrangement links TRBV7-8 to TRBJ1-1; D may be TRBD1 (5 bases). This CDR3 is 12 amino acids long. The germline gives CDR1 SGHVS, CDR2 FQNEAQ. V was pared by 2 bases and J by 8 bases, with 9 bases between. CDR3 protein: CASSLMSGEAFF. The CDR3 DNA follows: TGTGCCAGCAGCTTAATGTCAGGGGAAGCTTTCTTT.

This clone is a singleton in its sample. The chain has TRBV9 and TRBJ2-2; maybe TRBD2 (6 bases). Germline CDR1 SGDLS, CDR2 YYNGEE. This CDR3 is 15 amino acids long. The germline V and J ends were trimmed by 0 bases and 3 bases, with 9 bases remaining between them. The CDR3 DNA is TGTGCCAGCAGCGTAGGGCTAGCGTACACCGGGGAGCTGTTTTTT. Translating gives CASSVGLAYTGELFF. The complete variable domain, with remaining parts taken from reference TRBV9 and TRBJ2-2, reads DSGVTQTPKHLITATGQRVTLRCSPRSGDLSVYWYQQSLDQGLQFLIQYYNGEERAKGNILERFSAQQFPDLHSELNLSSLELGDSALYFCASSVGLAYTGELFFGEGSRLTVL.

V is TRBV7-8 and J is TRBJ2-2; D is undetermined. The V and J ends lost 5 bases and 6 bases respectively, with 7 bases between them. This CDR3 has 12 amino acids. CDR1 and CDR2 (germline): SGHVS, FQNEAQ. The CDR3 is CASSGRPGELFF. The DNA of the CDR3 is TGTGCCAGCAGCGGTCGTCCCGGGGAGCTGTTTTTT.

This chain uses TRBV27 with TRBJ1-2; no definite D call. The V and J ends lost 2 bases and 4 bases respectively, with 8 bases between them. The CDR3 is 13 amino acids. Looked up from germline, CDR1 is MNHEY and CDR2 is SMNVEV (reference sequence). CDR3 in amino acids: CASSLRGTYGYTF. CDR3 nucleotides: TGTGCCAGCAGTTTACGGGGTACCTATGGCTACACCTTC.

CDR3: CATSDSVKTYNEQFF. Here the CDR3 DNA reads TGTGCCACCAGTGATTCCGTAAAAACCTACAATGAGCAGTTCTTC. This rearrangement joins TRBV24-1 to TRBJ2-1; D is unresolved. In germline, CDR1 is KGHDR, CDR2 SFDVKD. The CDR3 extends over 15 amino acids. V gave up 2 bases and J gave up 2 bases, with 9 bases separating them.

The V and J genes are TRBV2 and TRBJ1-1; D not certain. Per the germline V gene, CDR1 is SNHLY and CDR2 is FYNNEI. This CDR3 has 14 amino acids. Deletions cut 3 bases from V and 1 base from J, with 9 bases between. CDR3: CASSDGPKNTEAFF. The CDR3 DNA reads TGTGCCAGCAGTGATGGACCTAAGAACACTGAAGCTTTCTTT.

This clone was counted a single time. This chain connects TRBV6-5 to TRBJ1-3; no clear D. Trimming pared 7 bases from V and 1 base from J, leaving 14 bases between. In germline, CDR1 is MNHEY, CDR2 SVGAGI. The CDR3 totals 15 residues. CDR3: CASIAKDGSGNTIYF. The CDR3 DNA follows: TGTGCCAGCATCGCCAAGGACGGGTCTGGAAACACCATATATTTT.

The chain joins TRBV27 to TRBJ2-5; no reliable D call. The CDR3 length is 12 residues. With 5 bases removed from V and 0 bases from J, the gap between germline ends came to 4 bases. The V gene's germline CDR1 is MNHEY and CDR2 SMNVEV (reference sequence). The CDR3 loop reads CASSPNQETQYF. The CDR3 bases are TGTGCCAGCAGTCCCAACCAAGAGACCCAGTACTTC.

With regard to this clone: One junction end disagrees with the germline gene, perhaps due to a read error. The chain recombines TRBV7-7 with TRBJ2-5; TRBD2 matches at 8 bases. This CDR3 spans 16 amino acids. CDR1 and CDR2 (germline): SSHAT, FNYEAQ (reference sequence). CDR3 region: CASSSLGLGKEETQYF. For the CDR3, the DNA is TGTGCTAGCAGCTCCCTGGGACTAGGGAAGGAAGAGACCCAGTACTTC. Using reference TRBV7-7 and TRBJ2-5 for the parts outside the CDR3, the full variable domain is GAGVSQSPRYKVTKRGQDVTLRCDPISSHATLYWYQQALGQGPEFLTYFNYEAQPDKSGLPSDRFSAERPEGSISTLTIQRTEQRDSAMYRCASSSLGLGKEETQYFGPGTRLLVL.

The chain couples TRBV11-1 to TRBJ1-4; TRBD1 matches 7 bases. The CDR3 extends over 15 amino acids. Per germline, CDR1 SGHAT and CDR2 FQDESV (reference sequence). Germline trimming cut 5 bases from V and 4 bases from J; bases unmatched to any gene: 7. The CDR3 spells CASSQRTGFNEKLFF. The CDR3 DNA sequence: TGTGCCAGCAGCCAAAGGACAGGTTTTAATGAAAAACTGTTTTTT. The whole variable domain, remainder taken from reference TRBV11-1 and TRBJ1-4, is EAEVAQSPRYKITEKSQAVAFWCDPISGHATLYWYRQILGQGPELLVQFQDESVVDDSQLPKDRFSAERLKGVDSTLKIQPAELGDSAMYLCASSQRTGFNEKLFFGSGTQLSVL.

This clone occurred once. This chain uses TRBV5-1 with TRBJ2-7; D is perhaps TRBD2 (6 bases). Germline V gene sequence: CDR1 SGHRS, CDR2 YFSETQ. Trimming left V 4 bases short and J 7 bases short, with 9 bases between. The length of the CDR3 is 11 residues. In nucleotides, the CDR3 is TGCGCCAGCAGCCCCGGAGGGGAGCAGTACTTC. This gives the protein CASSPGGEQYF.